Listed below are T cell receptor beta chains from one sample, sequenced in a study of T cell responses to AZD1222 COVID-19 vaccine. Measured with immunoSEQ multiplex PCR; TCRdb has only the in-frame clones, and not every one. Here the sample spans around 97,000 clones, about 87% being singletons. The input for sequencing was peripheral blood, taken on day 0 of AZD1222 vaccination. These receptors came from an adult in good health. CDR3s include the opening cysteine and the closing phenylalanine or tryptophan. A D gene is named only where the DNA matches it firmly. The size field is filled for only some rows; it gives once, few, many or a size class.

V gene	D gene	J gene	clone size	CDR3 protein	CDR3 DNA
TRBV10-1	TRBD2	TRBJ2-1	NA	CASSEGTSGNNEQFF	TGCGCCAGCAGTGAAGGGACTAGCGGAAACAATGAGCAGTTCTTC
TRBV20-1	NA	TRBJ1-2	NA	CSASTENYGYTF	TGCAGTGCTAGTACGGAAAACTATGGCTACACCTTC
TRBV4-1	TRBD1	TRBJ1-6	once	CASSQDRTGGRNSPLHF	TGCGCCAGCAGCCAAGATAGGACAGGGGGCAGGAATTCACCCCTCCACTTT
TRBV18	TRBD2	TRBJ2-3	once	CASSPPAAGGTDTQYF	TGTGCCAGCTCACCACCAGCAGCGGGAGGGACAGATACGCAGTATTTT
TRBV12-3/TRBV12-4	NA	TRBJ2-1	few	CASSFNEQFF	TGTGCCAGCAGTTTCAATGAGCAGTTCTTC
TRBV5-1	NA	TRBJ2-5	once	CASSPTGSLQETQYF	TGCGCCAGCAGCCCAACAGGTAGTTTACAAGAGACCCAGTACTTC
TRBV18	NA	TRBJ2-3	NA	CASSSASTDTQYF	TGTGCCAGCTCATCAGCTAGCACAGATACGCAGTATTTT
TRBV6-5	NA	TRBJ1-1	NA	CASSQQGSEAFF	TGTGCCAGCAGCCAACAGGGATCTGAAGCTTTCTTT
TRBV2	NA	TRBJ1-3	NA	CASTRDSGNTIYF	TGTGCCAGCACCAGGGACTCTGGAAACACCATATATTTT
TRBV10-3	NA	TRBJ2-1	NA	CAIAWVSNEQFF	TGTGCCATCGCTTGGGTTTCCAATGAGCAGTTCTTC
TRBV6-5	NA	TRBJ2-7	NA	CATDSGYEQYF	TGTGCCACCGACTCAGGCTACGAGCAGTACTTC
TRBV6-2/TRBV6-3	NA	TRBJ2-4	NA	CASSYSAEKNIQYF	TGTGCCAGCAGTTACTCGGCAGAGAAAAACATTCAGTACTTC
TRBV7-6	NA	TRBJ1-3	NA	CASSSLTGVTGNTIYF	TGTGCCAGCAGCTCATTGACAGGAGTTACTGGAAACACCATATATTTT
TRBV12-5	TRBD1	TRBJ1-2	NA	CASGLVTGIYGYTF	TGTGCTAGTGGTTTGGTGACAGGGATCTATGGCTACACCTTC
TRBV24-1	TRBD2	TRBJ2-2	few	CATSDTPRIAGETGELFF	TGTGCCACCAGTGATACCCCAAGGATAGCGGGGGAAACCGGGGAGCTGTTTTTT
TRBV6-5	TRBD1	TRBJ1-2	NA	CASSYRGLNGYTF	TGTGCCAGCAGTTACAGGGGGCTGAATGGCTACACCTTC
TRBV11-3	NA	TRBJ2-7	NA	CASSGPPFYEQYF	TGTGCCAGCAGCGGACCACCTTTCTACGAGCAGTACTTC
TRBV5-1	TRBD1	TRBJ1-2	NA	CASSPPGQAAGYTF	TGCGCCAGCAGCCCGCCGGGACAGGCGGCTGGCTACACCTTC
TRBV7-3	TRBD2	TRBJ2-3	NA	CASSLTPRAGGQDTQYF	TGTGCCAGCAGCTTAACCCCCCGGGCGGGGGGTCAGGATACGCAGTATTTT
TRBV4-3	TRBD1	TRBJ2-7	NA	CASSQERGQRSSYEQYF	TGCGCCAGCAGCCAAGAACGGGGACAGAGGAGCTCCTACGAGCAGTACTTC
TRBV11-2	NA	TRBJ2-2	NA	CASSYPNTGTGELFF	TGTGCCAGCAGTTACCCTAATACAGGGACCGGGGAGCTGTTTTTT
TRBV6-2/TRBV6-3	NA	TRBJ1-1	NA	CASSQTGEGTEAFF	TGTGCCAGCAGTCAGACAGGAGAGGGAACTGAAGCTTTCTTT
TRBV3-1/TRBV3-2	NA	TRBJ2-7	NA	CASSRDRYEQYF	TGTGCCAGCAGCCGCGACCGCTACGAGCAGTACTTC
TRBV5-1	NA	TRBJ1-4	NA	CASSLVAATNEKLFF	TGCGCCAGCAGCTTGGTGGCAGCAACTAATGAAAAACTGTTTTTT